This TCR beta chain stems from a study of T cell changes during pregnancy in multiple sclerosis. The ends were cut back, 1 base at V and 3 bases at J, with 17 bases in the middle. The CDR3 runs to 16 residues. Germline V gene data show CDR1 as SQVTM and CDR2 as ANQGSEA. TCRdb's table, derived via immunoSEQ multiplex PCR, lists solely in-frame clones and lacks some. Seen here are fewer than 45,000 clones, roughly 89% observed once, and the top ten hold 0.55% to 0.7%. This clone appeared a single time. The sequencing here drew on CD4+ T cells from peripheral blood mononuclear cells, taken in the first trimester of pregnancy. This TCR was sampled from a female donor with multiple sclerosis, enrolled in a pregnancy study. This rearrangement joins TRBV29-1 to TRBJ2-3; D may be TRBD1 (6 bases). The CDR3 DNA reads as TGCAGCGTTGAAGGGGCTCAGGGGAGAGTTACAGATACGCAGTATTTT. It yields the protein CSVEGAQGRVTDTQYF.